The clone carrying this TCR beta chain appeared a few times. Its antigen is unidentified. TCRdb's copy holds only in-frame clones and misses some; the assay was immunoSEQ multiplex PCR. The table records just over 150,000 clones, 87% of them present only once. Second-dose schedules of about 4 or about 12 weeks were combined. This record comes from a study of T cell responses to AZD1222 COVID-19 vaccine. Study-wide results and limits: Only a handful of AZD1222 recipients, several in all, had baseline seropositivity. White British people made up most donors, females outnumbered males, and clonal diversity was possibly underestimated. Only after the peak T cell response were repertoires sampled.

This CDR3 comprises 14 residues. The ends lost 2 bases at V and 10 bases at J; junction bases unmatched: 4. Germline V gene lookup returns CDR1 MDHEN and CDR2 SYDVKM. The V gene is TRBV28, the J gene TRBJ1-6; 8 bases are shared with TRBD1. The receptor was derived from an adult who received the AZD1222 COVID-19 vaccine. Sequences were derived from peripheral blood, sampled 28 days after the second AZD1222 dose. The CDR3 loop reads CASSLRTGISPLHF. Written as DNA, the CDR3 is TGTGCCAGCAGTTTAAGGACAGGGATCTCACCCCTCCACTTT.